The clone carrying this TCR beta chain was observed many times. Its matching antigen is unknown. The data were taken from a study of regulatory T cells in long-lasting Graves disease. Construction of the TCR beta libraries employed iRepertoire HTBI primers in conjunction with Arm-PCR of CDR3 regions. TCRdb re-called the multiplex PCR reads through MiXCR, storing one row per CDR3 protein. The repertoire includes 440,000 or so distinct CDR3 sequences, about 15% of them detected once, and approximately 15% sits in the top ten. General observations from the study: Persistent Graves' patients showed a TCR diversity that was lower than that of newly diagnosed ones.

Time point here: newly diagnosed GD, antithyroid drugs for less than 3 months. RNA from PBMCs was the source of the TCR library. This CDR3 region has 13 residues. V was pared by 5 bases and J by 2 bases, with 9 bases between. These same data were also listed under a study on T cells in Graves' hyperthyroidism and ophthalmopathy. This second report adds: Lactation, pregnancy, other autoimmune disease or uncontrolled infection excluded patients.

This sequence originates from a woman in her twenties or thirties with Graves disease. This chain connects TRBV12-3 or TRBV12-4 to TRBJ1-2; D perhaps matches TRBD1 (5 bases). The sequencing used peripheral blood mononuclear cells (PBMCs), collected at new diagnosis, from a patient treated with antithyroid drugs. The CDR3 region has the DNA TGTGCCAGCAGTGTACAGGTGAACTATGGCTACACCTTC. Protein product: CASSVQVNYGYTF.